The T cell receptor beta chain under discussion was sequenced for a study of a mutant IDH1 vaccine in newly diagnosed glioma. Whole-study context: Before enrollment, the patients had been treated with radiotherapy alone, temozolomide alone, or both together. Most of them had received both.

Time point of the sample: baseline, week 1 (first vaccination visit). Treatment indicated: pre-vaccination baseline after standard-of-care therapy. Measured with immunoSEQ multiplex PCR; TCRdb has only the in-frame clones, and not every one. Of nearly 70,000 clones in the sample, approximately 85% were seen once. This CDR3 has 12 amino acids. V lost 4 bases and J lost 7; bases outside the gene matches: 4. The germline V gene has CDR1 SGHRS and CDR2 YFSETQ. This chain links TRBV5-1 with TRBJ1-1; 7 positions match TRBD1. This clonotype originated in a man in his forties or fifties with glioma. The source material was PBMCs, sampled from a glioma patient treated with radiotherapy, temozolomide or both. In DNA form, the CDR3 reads TGCGCCAGCAGCCTGACAGGGATTGAAGCTTTCTTT. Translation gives CASSLTGIEAFF.